This T cell receptor (beta chain) is drawn from a study of T cell changes during pregnancy in multiple sclerosis. This clone is a singleton in its sample. The junction had 3 bases not matched to a gene; V was cut back by 0 bases and J by 0 bases. The CDR3 extends over 17 amino acids. Germline lookup yields CDR1 LNHNV and CDR2 YYDKDF (reference sequence). Libraries were prepared by immunoSEQ multiplex PCR; TCRdb keeps only in-frame clonotypes and omits some of them. Of more than 35,000 clones in the sample, approximately 90% were seen once. The V gene is TRBV15, the J gene TRBJ2-1, with 9 bases that match TRBD2. This TCR was sampled from a female donor in good health, enrolled as a control in a pregnancy study. The sequences come from CD4+ T cells from peripheral blood mononuclear cells, collected in the first trimester of pregnancy. The CDR3 nucleotides are TGTGCCACCAGCAGAGAATCTAGCGGGACCTCCTACAATGAGCAGTTCTTC. This encodes CATSRESSGTSYNEQFF.